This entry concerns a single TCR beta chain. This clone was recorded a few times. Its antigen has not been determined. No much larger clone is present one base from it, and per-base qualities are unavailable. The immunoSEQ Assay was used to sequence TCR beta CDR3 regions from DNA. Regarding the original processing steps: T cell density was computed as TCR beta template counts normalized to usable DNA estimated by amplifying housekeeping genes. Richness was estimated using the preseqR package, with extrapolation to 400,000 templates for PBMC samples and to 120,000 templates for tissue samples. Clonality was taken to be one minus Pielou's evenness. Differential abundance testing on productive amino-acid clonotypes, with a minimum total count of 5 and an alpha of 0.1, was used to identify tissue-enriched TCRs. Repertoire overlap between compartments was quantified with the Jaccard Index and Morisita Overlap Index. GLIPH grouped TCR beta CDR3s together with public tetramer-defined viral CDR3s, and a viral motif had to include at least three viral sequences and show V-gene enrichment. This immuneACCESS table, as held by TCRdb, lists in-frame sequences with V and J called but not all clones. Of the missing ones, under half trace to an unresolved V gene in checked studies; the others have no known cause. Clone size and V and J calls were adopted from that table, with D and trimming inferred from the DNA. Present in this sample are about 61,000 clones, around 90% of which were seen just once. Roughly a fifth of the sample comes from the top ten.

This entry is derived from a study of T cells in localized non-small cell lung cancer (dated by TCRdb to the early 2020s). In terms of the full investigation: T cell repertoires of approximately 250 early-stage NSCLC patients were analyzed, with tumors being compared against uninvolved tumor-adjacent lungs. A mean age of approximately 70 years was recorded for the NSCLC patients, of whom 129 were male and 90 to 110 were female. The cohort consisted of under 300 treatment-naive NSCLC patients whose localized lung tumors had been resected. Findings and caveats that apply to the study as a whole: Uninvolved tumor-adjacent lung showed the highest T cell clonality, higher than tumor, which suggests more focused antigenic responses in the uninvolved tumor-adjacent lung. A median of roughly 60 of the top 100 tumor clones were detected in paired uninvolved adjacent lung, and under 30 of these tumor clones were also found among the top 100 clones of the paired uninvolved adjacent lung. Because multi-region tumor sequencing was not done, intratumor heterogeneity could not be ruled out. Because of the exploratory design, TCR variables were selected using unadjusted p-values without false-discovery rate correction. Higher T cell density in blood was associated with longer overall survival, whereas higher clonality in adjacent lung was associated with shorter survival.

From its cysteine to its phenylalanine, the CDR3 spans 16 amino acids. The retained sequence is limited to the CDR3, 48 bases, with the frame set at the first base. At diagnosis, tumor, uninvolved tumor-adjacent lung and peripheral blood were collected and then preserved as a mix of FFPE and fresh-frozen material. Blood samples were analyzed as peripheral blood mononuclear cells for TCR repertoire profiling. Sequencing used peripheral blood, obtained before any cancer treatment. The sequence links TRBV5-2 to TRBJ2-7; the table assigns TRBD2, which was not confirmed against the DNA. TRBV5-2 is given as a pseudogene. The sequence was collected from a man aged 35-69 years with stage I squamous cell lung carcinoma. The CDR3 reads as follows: CASSPTDSAGTYEQYF. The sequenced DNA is TGTGCCAGCAGCCCAACAGATTCAGCGGGGACCTACGAGCAGTACTTC.